This T cell receptor beta chain was sequenced for a study of blood T cell repertoires in COVID-19 (dated by TCRdb to between 2020 and 2021). Regarding the study in general: Collaborator samples came from the United States, Italy and Spain and covered acute and convalescent phases of COVID-19. Samples came from the ongoing ImmuneRACE study (first 160 participants) plus 1,254 subjects from 6 global collaborators. The prospective study material was composed of cDNA or gDNA derived from T cells, B-cell-depleted T cells, or PBMCs. Subjects who had been exposed to COVID-19, were actively infected with it, or had recovered from it provided the deeply sampled blood TCRbeta repertoires that made up the dataset. The repertoires were released in a freely available public database intended as a resource for research on the immune response to SARS-CoV-2. Nearly every sample came with metadata listing a de-identified subject ID, COVID-19 status, age in years and sex. HLA class I and class II types, where available, came from metadata supplied by the sample provider rather than from assay-based typing.

Comments on this clone: The antigen it binds to is not known. No qualities accompany the bases; no much larger clone lies one base away.

General findings and caveats noted by the study authors: The quantity of clinical and demographic metadata differed by source and by participant and was supplied without curation.

The collaborating institutions used their own protocols to collect whole blood in K2EDTA tubes. For TCRbeta analysis, collaborators shipped samples in one of three forms: frozen whole blood, isolated PBMCs, or DNA extracted from either of those sample types. The germline V gene (reference sequence) yields LNHDA for CDR1 and SQIVND for CDR2. The CDR3 starts with the cysteine, ends with the phenylalanine, and has 15 residues. The kept DNA is CDR3 alone, 45 bases in frame from the first base. Trimming leaves V shorter by 5 bases and J shorter by 6 bases, with the junction holding 4 bases beyond the gene matches. The immunoSEQ Assay, a bias-controlled multiplex PCR, was used to amplify TCRbeta CDR3 regions from genomic DNA. On the authors' methods: Within the assay, amplification of reference gene primers was used to estimate how many nucleated cells each sample contained. To quantify the absolute abundance of each unique TCRbeta CDR3 rearrangement, sequence reads were collapsed and filtered. For each sample, productive Simpson clonality was calculated as the square root of Simpson's diversity index over productive rearrangements. TCRdb provides this immuneACCESS table in a form limited to in-frame rearrangements. Some clones are lacking; in checked studies, under half of them reflect an unresolved V gene, and why the rest are absent is not known. V, J and clone size were drawn from that table, and D and trimming were deduced from the DNA. The table for this sample lists 150,000 to 180,000 clones; around 83% of them were counted only once. Less than 30% of the sample is taken by the ten largest.

Sequenced: peripheral blood. The chain was built from TRBV19 and TRBJ2-1, and 13 junctional nucleotides match TRBD2. This clonotype originated in a woman aged 60 to 75 with acute or convalescent COVID-19. The CDR3 here reads CASSEGLAGVNEQFF. The DNA reads TGTGCCAGTAGTGAAGGACTAGCGGGGGTCAATGAGCAGTTCTTC.